The entry below gives a single T cell receptor beta chain sequence along with its context. The record originates from a study of monozygotic twins with inflammatory bowel disease. Template switching introduced UMIs that contain a 6-nucleotide sample barcode. From its re-call of the 5' RACE reads, TCRdb lists each CDR3 protein once, without DNA. The specimen's table records around 380,000 distinct CDR3 sequences. There are 14 residues in the CDR3. CDR1 and CDR2 (germline): MNHNS, SASEGT. The sample comprised blood. This chain uses TRBV6-1 with TRBJ2-2; TCRdb outputs TRBD2, but without DNA this stays unchecked. The TCR was taken from a human donor with ulcerative colitis or Crohn's disease, or a healthy co-twin of an affected twin (not recorded which). CDR3 sequence: CASSEGRNTGELFF.